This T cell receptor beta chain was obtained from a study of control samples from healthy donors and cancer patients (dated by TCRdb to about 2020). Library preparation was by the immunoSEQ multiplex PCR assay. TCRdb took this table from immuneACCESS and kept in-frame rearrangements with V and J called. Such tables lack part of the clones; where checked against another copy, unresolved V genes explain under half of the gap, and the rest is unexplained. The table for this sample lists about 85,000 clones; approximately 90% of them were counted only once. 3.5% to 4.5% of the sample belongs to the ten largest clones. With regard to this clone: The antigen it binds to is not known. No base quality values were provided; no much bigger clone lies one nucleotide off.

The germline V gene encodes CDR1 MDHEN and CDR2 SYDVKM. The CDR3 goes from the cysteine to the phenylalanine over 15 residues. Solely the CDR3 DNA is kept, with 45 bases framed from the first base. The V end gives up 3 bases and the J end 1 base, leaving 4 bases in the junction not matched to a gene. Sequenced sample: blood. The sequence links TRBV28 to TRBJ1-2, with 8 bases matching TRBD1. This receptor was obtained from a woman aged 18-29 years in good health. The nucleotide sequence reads TGTGCCAGCAGTTTTCCCAGGGGGCTTAACTATGGCTACACCTTC. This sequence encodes CASSFPRGLNYGYTF.